These T cell receptor beta chains were read from a single sample in a study of blood T cell repertoires in COVID-19. The table came from immunoSEQ multiplex PCR; TCRdb's copy has only in-frame clones and leaves some out. The sample lists a few hundred thousand clones, 80% to 90% occurring once. Input material: peripheral blood. These receptors originate from a man aged 50 to 60 with active or convalescent COVID-19. Each CDR3 is given with its conserved first and last residue. A D gene is named only where the DNA matches it firmly. Clone size is shown for a subset of rows, as once, few, many or a class of expanded clone.

clone_size j_call d_call v_call cdr3_aa cdr3_nt
few TRBJ2-3 TRBD2 TRBV24-1 CATSGPTGTSGSSTDTQYF TGTGCCACCAGTGGCCCCACCGGGACTAGCGGGAGTTCGACAGATACGCAGTATTTT
- TRBJ2-7 TRBD2 TRBV2 CASSDGRFSYEQYF TGTGCCAGCAGTGACGGGAGGTTCTCCTACGAGCAGTACTTC
- TRBJ2-3 - TRBV6-5 CASTDGVLTDTQYF TGTGCCAGCACCGACGGGGTCCTCACAGATACGCAGTATTTT
- TRBJ1-1 - TRBV6-2/TRBV6-3 CASSYLPRMNTEAFF TGTGCCAGCAGTTACTTGCCGCGCATGAACACTGAAGCTTTCTTT
- TRBJ1-2 - TRBV19 CASSKGDEGLYGYTF TGTGCCAGTAGTAAAGGTGACGAGGGACTCTATGGCTACACCTTC
- TRBJ2-1 TRBD1 TRBV9 CASSVENRGSDEQFF TGTGCCAGCAGCGTAGAAAACAGGGGTAGCGATGAGCAGTTCTTC
- TRBJ1-2 - TRBV18 CASSQPQGGYGYTF TGTGCCAGCTCACAACCACAGGGCGGCTATGGCTACACCTTC
- TRBJ2-2 TRBD2 TRBV5-1 CASSFGLAGNTGELFF TGCGCCAGCAGCTTCGGGCTAGCGGGGAACACCGGGGAGCTGTTTTTT
- TRBJ1-5 - TRBV18 CASSDGHYSNQPQHF TGTGCCAGCTCTGACGGACATTATAGCAATCAGCCCCAGCATTTT
- TRBJ2-3 TRBD2 TRBV5-1 CASSLAGGAGRGDTQYF TGCGCCAGCAGCTTGGCCGGTGGGGCAGGGAGGGGAGATACGCAGTATTTT
- TRBJ2-5 - TRBV7-2 CASSSNKETQYF TGTGCCAGCAGCTCTAATAAAGAGACCCAGTACTTC
once TRBJ1-6 TRBD1 TRBV28 CASSLPLTGGDSPLHF TGTGCCAGCAGCCTACCTTTGACAGGGGGCGATTCACCCCTCCACTTT
- TRBJ2-5 - TRBV5-1 CASSFGPQRVSQETQYF TGCGCCAGCAGCTTCGGGCCGCAGCGGGTCAGCCAAGAGACCCAGTACTTC
- TRBJ1-1 - TRBV5-1 CASRGQTFEAFF TGCGCCAGCAGAGGACAGACTTTTGAAGCTTTCTTT
- TRBJ1-4 TRBD1 TRBV15 CATSRVLTGPEKLFF TGTGCCACCAGCAGAGTATTGACAGGGCCTGAAAAACTGTTTTTT
- TRBJ1-4 - TRBV28 CASRLGQGNEKLFF TGTGCCAGCAGGTTGGGCCAGGGTAATGAAAAACTGTTTTTT